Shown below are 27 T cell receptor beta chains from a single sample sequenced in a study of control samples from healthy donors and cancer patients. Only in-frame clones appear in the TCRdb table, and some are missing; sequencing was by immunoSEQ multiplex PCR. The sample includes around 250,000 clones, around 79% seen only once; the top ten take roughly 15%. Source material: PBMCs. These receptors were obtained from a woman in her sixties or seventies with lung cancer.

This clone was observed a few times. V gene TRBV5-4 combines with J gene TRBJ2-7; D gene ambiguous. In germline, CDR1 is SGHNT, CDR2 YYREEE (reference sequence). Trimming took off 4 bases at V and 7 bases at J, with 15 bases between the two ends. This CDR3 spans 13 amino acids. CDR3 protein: CASSQSGTREQYF. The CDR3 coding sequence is TGTGCCAGCAGCCAATCGGGCACTCGGGAGCAGTACTTC.

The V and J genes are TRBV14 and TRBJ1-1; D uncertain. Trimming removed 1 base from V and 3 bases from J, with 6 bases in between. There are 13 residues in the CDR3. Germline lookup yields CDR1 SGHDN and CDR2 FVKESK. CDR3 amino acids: CASSQGVYTEAFF. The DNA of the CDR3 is TGTGCCAGCAGCCAAGGGGTCTACACTGAAGCTTTCTTT.

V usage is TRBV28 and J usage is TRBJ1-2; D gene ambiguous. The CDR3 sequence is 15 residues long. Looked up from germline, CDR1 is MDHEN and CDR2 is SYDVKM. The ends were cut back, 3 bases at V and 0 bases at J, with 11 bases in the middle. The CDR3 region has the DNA TGTGCCAGCAGTTTTTTGGACGCCGCTAACTATGGCTACACCTTC. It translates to CASSFLDAANYGYTF.

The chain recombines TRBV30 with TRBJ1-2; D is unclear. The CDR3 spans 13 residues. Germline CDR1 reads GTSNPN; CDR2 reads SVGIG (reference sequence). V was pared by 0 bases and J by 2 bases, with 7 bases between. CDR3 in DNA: TGTGCCTGGAGTGTAGGCCTGAACTATGGCTACACCTTC. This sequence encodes CAWSVGLNYGYTF.

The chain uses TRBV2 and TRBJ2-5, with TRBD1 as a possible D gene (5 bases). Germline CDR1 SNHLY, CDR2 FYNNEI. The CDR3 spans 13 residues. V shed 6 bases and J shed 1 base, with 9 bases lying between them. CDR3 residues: CASRDTSQETQYF. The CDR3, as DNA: TGTGCCAGCAGGGACACCAGCCAAGAGACCCAGTACTTC.

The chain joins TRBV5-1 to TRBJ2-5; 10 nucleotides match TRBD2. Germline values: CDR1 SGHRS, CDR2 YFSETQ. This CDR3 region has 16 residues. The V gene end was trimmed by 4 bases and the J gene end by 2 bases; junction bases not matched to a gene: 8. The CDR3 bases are TGCGCCAGCAGCCCGGGGGAAGCGGGGGGGCAAGAGACCCAGTACTTC. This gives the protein CASSPGEAGGQETQYF. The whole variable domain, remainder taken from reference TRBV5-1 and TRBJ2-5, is KAGVTQTPRYLIKTRGQQVTLSCSPISGHRSVSWYQQTPGQGLQFLFEYFSETQRNKGNFPGRFSGRQFSNSRSEMNVSTLELGDSALYLCASSPGEAGGQETQYFGPGTRLLVL.

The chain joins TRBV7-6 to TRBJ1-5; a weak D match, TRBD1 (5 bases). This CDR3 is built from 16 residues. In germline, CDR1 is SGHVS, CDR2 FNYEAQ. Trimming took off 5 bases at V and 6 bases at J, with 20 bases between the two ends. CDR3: CASSPRGRGVGQPQHF. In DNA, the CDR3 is TGTGCCAGCAGCCCCCGGGGGAGGGGAGTAGGTCAGCCCCAGCATTTT. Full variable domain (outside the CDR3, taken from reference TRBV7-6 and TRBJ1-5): GAGVSQSPRYKVTKRGQDVALRCDPISGHVSLYWYRQALGQGPEFLTYFNYEAQQDKSGLPNDRFSAERPEGSISTLTIQRTEQRDSAMYRCASSPRGRGVGQPQHFGDGTRLSIL.

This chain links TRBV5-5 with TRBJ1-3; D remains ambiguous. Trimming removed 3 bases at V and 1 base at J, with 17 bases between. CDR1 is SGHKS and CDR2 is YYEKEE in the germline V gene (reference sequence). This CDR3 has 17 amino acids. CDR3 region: CASSYQAPGRSGNTIYF. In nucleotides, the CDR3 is TGTGCCAGCAGCTACCAAGCCCCGGGGAGGTCTGGAAACACCATATATTTT.

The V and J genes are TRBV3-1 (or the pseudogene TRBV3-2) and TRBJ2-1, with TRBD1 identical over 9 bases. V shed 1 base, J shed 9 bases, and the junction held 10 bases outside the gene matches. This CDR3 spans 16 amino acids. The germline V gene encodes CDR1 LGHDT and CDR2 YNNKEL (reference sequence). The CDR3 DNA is TGTGCCAGCAGCCAAGTCCGGACAGGGGCTCTCGGTGAGCAGTTCTTC. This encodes CASSQVRTGALGEQFF.

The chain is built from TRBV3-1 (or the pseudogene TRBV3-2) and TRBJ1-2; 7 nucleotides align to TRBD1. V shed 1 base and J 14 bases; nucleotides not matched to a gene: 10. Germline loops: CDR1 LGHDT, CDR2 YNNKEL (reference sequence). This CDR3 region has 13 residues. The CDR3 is CASSQGQGGDGTF. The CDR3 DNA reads TGTGCCAGCAGCCAAGGGCAGGGGGGCGATGGGACCTTC.

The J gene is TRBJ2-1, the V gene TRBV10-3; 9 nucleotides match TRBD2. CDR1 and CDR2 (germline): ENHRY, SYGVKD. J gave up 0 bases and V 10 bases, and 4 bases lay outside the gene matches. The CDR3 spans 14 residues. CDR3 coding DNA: TGTGCCACCTTAGCGGGAGACTCCTACAATGAGCAGTTCTTC. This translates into CATLAGDSYNEQFF.

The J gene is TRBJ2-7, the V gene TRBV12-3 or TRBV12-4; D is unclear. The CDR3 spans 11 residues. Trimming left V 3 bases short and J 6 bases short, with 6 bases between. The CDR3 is CASSFLGEQYF. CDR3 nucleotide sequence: TGTGCCAGCAGTTTCCTGGGCGAGCAGTACTTC.

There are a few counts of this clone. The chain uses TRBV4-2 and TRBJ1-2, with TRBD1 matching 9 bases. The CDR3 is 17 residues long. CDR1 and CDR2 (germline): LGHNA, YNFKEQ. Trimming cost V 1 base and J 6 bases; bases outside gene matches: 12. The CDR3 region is CASSQVTGGSSADGYTF. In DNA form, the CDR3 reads TGTGCCAGCAGCCAAGTGACAGGGGGATCTTCCGCGGATGGCTACACCTTC.

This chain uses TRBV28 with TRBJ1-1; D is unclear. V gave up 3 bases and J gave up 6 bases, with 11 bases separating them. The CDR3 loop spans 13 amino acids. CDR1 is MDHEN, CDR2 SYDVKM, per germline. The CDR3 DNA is TGTGCCAGCAGTTTGAGGCCGAGCGCTGAAGCTTTCTTT. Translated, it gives CASSLRPSAEAFF.

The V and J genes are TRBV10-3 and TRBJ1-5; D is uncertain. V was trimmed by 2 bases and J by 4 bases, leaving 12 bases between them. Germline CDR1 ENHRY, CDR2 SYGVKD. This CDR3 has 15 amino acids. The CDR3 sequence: CAISEGNGGNQPQHF. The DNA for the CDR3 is TGTGCCATCAGTGAGGGCAACGGTGGGAATCAGCCCCAGCATTTT.

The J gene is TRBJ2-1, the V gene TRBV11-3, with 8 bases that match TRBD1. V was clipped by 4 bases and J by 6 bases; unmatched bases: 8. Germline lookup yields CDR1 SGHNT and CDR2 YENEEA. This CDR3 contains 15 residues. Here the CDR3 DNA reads TGTGCCAGCAGCTCTCCAGGGGGCCTAGGCAATGAGCAGTTCTTC. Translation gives CASSSPGGLGNEQFF.

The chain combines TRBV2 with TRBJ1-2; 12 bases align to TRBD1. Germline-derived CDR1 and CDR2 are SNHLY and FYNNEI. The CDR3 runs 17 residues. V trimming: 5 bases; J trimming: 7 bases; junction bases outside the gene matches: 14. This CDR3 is CASSLPRDRGHTVGYTF. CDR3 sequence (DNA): TGTGCCAGCAGTCTACCCCGGGACAGGGGGCATACGGTTGGCTACACCTTC.

The CDR3 sequence: CASSTAGQGNTGELFF. The DNA for the CDR3 is TGTGCCAGTAGCACTGCGGGACAGGGGAACACCGGGGAGCTGTTTTTT. The chain recombines TRBV19 with TRBJ2-2; 9 nucleotides agree with TRBD1. J gave up 1 base and V 6 bases, and 6 bases lay outside the gene matches. Per the germline V gene, CDR1 is LNHDA and CDR2 is SQIVND (reference sequence). CDR3 length equals 16 residues.

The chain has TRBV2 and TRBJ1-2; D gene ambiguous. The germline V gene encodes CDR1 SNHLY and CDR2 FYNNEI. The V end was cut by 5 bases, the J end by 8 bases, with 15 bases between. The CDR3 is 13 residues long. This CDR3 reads CASSPTLSRGYTF. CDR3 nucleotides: TGTGCCAGCAGTCCGACCTTGTCTCGGGGCTACACCTTC.

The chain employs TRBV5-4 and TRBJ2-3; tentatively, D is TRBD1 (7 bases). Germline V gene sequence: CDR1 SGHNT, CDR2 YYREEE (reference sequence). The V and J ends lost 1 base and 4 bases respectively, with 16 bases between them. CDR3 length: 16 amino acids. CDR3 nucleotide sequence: TGTGCCAGCAGCTTGTTTGTCACAGGGGAGGCAGATACGCAGTATTTT. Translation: CASSLFVTGEADTQYF.

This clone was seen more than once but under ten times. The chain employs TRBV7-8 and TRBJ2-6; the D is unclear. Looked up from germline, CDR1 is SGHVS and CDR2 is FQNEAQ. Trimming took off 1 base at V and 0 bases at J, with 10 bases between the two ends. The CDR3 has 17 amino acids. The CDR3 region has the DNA TGTGCCAGCAGCTTAGTCGGTCAGAGCTCTGGGGCCAACGTCCTGACTTTC. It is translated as CASSLVGQSSGANVLTF.

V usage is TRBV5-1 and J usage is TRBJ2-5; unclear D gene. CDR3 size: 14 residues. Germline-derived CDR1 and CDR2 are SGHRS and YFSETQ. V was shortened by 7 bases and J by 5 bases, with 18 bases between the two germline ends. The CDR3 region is CASSGAQVGETQYF. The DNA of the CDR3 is TGCGCCAGCTCGGGTGCTCAGGTGGGGGAGACCCAGTACTTC.

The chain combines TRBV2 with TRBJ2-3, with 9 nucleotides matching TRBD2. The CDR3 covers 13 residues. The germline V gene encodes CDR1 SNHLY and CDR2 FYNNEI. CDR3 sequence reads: CAAGRGGPDTQYF. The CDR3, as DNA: TGTGCAGCAGGGCGGGGGGGTCCAGATACGCAGTATTTT.

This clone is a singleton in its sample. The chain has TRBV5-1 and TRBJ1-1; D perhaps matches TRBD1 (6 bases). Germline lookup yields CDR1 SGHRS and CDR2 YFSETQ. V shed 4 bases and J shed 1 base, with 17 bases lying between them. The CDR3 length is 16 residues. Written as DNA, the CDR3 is TGCGCCAGCAGCCCTCAACCAACAGGGCAGAACACTGAAGCTTTCTTT. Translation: CASSPQPTGQNTEAFF.

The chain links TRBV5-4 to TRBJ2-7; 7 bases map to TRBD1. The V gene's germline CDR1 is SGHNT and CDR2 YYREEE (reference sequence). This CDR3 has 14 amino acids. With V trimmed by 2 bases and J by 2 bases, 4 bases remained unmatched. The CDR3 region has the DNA TGTGCCAGCAGCTTTGTGACAGGGCCCTACGAGCAGTACTTC. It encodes CASSFVTGPYEQYF.

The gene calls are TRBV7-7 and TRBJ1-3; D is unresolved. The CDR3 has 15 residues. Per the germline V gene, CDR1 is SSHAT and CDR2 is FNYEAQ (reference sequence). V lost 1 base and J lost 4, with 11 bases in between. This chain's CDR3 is CASSLGLGRGNTIYF. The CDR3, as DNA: TGTGCCAGCAGCTTAGGTCTTGGAAGGGGAAACACCATATATTTT.

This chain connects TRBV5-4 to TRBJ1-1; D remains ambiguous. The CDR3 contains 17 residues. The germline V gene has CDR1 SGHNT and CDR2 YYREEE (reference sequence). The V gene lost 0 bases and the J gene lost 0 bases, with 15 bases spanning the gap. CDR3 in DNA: TGTGCCAGCAGCTTGGGCGGGCGGGGTCTTATGAACACTGAAGCTTTCTTT. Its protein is CASSLGGRGLMNTEAFF.